This entry features one T cell receptor beta chain sequence. The antigen remains unidentified. The record originates from a study of OX40 agonist ivuxolimab in advanced cancers. For the study at large: Head and neck, renal cell, melanoma or hepatocellular carcinoma were the cancers that dose-escalation patients had. Under the entry rules, prior anti-PD-1, anti-PD-L1 or anti-CTLA-4 therapy was allowed, and about 40% had some. Partial responses were recorded for three patients, including one with hepatocellular carcinoma and two with cutaneous melanoma.

The protocol was immunoSEQ multiplex PCR, while the TCRdb copy is restricted to in-frame clones and leaves out a portion. The sample shows roughly 120,000 clones, about nine tenths of them seen only once. The CDR3 spans 15 residues. Trimming removed 3 bases from V and 0 bases from J, with 10 bases in between. Germline V gene lookup returns CDR1 LGHNA and CDR2 YSLEER. Study outcomes and limitations: Researchers report that CD8+ T cells had, on average, more expanded clones than CD4+.

The source is an adult with an advanced solid tumor such as melanoma, head and neck, liver or kidney cancer. This chain uses TRBV4-3 with TRBJ2-3; D call uncertain. Sequences were derived from CD4+ or CD8+ T cells sorted from blood, sampled in a trial of the OX40 agonist ivuxolimab. CDR3 sequence (DNA): TGCGCCAGCAGCCAGGACCCTATGAGCACAGATACGCAGTATTTT. This codes for CASSQDPMSTDTQYF.